This TCR beta chain was sequenced during a study of immune cell composition in non-small cell lung cancer. The V segment lost 3 bases and the J segment 0 bases; nucleotides outside the gene matches: 5. The CDR3 sequence is 16 residues long. Per the germline V gene, CDR1 is SGHRS and CDR2 is YFSETQ. The table came from immunoSEQ multiplex PCR; TCRdb's copy has only in-frame clones and leaves some out. The sample yields more than 15,000 clones, about three quarters seen once. Normal lung was taken at the farthest possible site, at least 3 cm from tumour. DNA was extracted from unsorted cell suspensions stored frozen. In addition, the sample was reused for a study of CD4 T cells in lung cancer. This second study notes: Prior treatments included platinum chemotherapy, and some patients had nivolumab or pembrolizumab.

The rearrangement links TRBV5-1 to TRBJ1-5; 8 bases are a match to TRBD1. This clonotype was sampled from a human donor with non-small cell lung cancer. Sequencing input: non-adjacent lung tissue. The CDR3 here is CASSSGQGDSNQPQHF. Written as DNA, the CDR3 is TGCGCCAGCAGCTCCGGACAGGGAGATAGCAATCAGCCCCAGCATTTT.